The clone carrying this T cell receptor beta chain was observed a few times. V shed 5 bases and J shed 1 base, with 12 bases lying between them. The CDR3 totals 15 residues. Germline assignment: CDR1 SGHTA and CDR2 FQGNSA. The data were taken from a study of blood T cell repertoires in COVID-19. Across the study: COVID-19 samples from acute and convalescent phases originated in the United States, Italy and Spain. T cells, B-cell-depleted T cells, or PBMCs provided the cDNA or gDNA that served as material.

In the original workflow: Reference gene primer amplification gave nucleated cell count estimates. The protocol was immunoSEQ multiplex PCR, while the TCRdb copy is restricted to in-frame clones and leaves out a portion. That table is the source of V, J and clone size, and D and trimming were worked out from the DNA. The table has fewer than 100,000 clones, roughly 84% seen once. Sequenced material: peripheral blood. The J gene is TRBJ2-4, the V gene TRBV7-2; weak D call: TRBD2 (6 bases). The source of this sequence is a woman older than 75 with acute or convalescent COVID-19. CDR3 DNA: TGTGCCAGCAGCCAACTCCGGGGGGCCAAAAACATTCAGTACTTC. As protein: CASSQLRGAKNIQYF.